This TCR beta chain was captured in a study of shared clonotypes between healthy human individuals. Generated by immunoSEQ multiplex PCR, the TCRdb table keeps only in-frame clones and is missing some. The sample lists more than 2 million clones, roughly 94% seen once, with more than 0.95% in the top ten. V lost 1 base, J lost 6 bases, and 9 bases lay in between. This CDR3 has 13 residues. The germline CDR1 and CDR2 sequences are MDHEN and SYDVKM. Naive CD8 populations comprised CD45RO-negative cells positively selected for CCR7, excluding terminally differentiated effector memory CD45RA+ cells. The sequenced sample was naive CD8+ T cells sorted from blood. The source of this sequence is a man younger than 35 in good health. The chain links TRBV28 to TRBJ1-2; tentatively, D is TRBD1 (6 bases). CDR3 amino acids: CASSLLPGDGYTF. In DNA, the CDR3 is TGTGCCAGCAGTTTATTGCCAGGGGATGGCTACACCTTC.